These 10 T cell receptor beta chains were all obtained from the same sample, sequenced in a study of cytomegalovirus exposure and HLA in healthy donors. The PCR ran on 60 Vbeta and 13 Jbeta primers. Sequenced by immunoSEQ multiplex PCR; TCRdb stores in-frame clones only, minus some. The table lists 150,000 or so clones. Material: PBMCs. These receptor sequences come from a woman aged 50 to 60 in good health and CMV-seronegative.

The rearrangement joins TRBV27 to TRBJ1-2; no definite D call. This CDR3 comprises 12 residues. V was cut by 4 bases and J by 8 bases, with 11 bases left in between. Germline loops: CDR1 MNHEY, CDR2 SMNVEV (reference sequence). The CDR3 sequence is CASSSNSGGYTF. The CDR3 region has the DNA TGTGCCAGCAGTTCCAACAGCGGCGGCTACACCTTC.

The V gene is TRBV4-2, the J gene TRBJ2-1; 8 positions agree with TRBD2. CDR1 is LGHNA and CDR2 is YNFKEQ in the germline V gene. The junction had 2 bases not matched to a gene; V was cut back by 1 base and J by 6 bases. The CDR3 loop spans 14 amino acids. The chain's CDR3 is CASSQGGTSNEQFF. The CDR3 bases are TGTGCCAGCAGCCAAGGCGGGACTAGCAATGAGCAGTTCTTC.

The chain carries TRBV5-1 and TRBJ2-1; the D gene is possibly TRBD2 (6 bases). V was cut by 4 bases and J by 3 bases, with 11 bases left in between. CDR3 length equals 14 residues. Looked up from germline, CDR1 is SGHRS and CDR2 is YFSETQ. The CDR3 DNA reads TGCGCCAGCAGCGGGGGGAGCTACTACAATGAGCAGTTCTTC. Protein sequence: CASSGGSYYNEQFF.

The J gene is TRBJ1-4, the V gene TRBV7-9; TRBD1 aligns across 8 bases. CDR1 is SEHNR, CDR2 FQNEAQ, per germline (reference sequence). Trimming at V came to 5 bases and at J to 6 bases, leaving 17 bases not matched to a gene. The CDR3 has 18 residues. The CDR3 reads CASSGDRGVIGSDEKLFF. The CDR3 coding sequence is TGTGCCAGCAGCGGCGACAGGGGAGTAATTGGATCTGATGAAAAACTGTTTTTT.

The chain recombines TRBV4-2 with TRBJ2-3, with 11 bases aligning to TRBD2. The length of the CDR3 is 18 residues. The J segment lost 0 bases and the V segment lost 0 bases, leaving 5 bases of the junction unmatched. Per germline, CDR1 LGHNA and CDR2 YNFKEQ. The CDR3 nucleotides are TGTGCCAGCAGCCAAGAGGGGACTAGCGGAGCTAGCACAGATACGCAGTATTTT. Its protein product is CASSQEGTSGASTDTQYF.

The V and J genes are TRBV21-1 and TRBJ2-7; TRBD2 is the table's D call and was not checked against the DNA. TRBV21-1 is reported as a pseudogene. The CDR3 spans 14 residues. The CDR3, as DNA: TGTGCCAGCAGCACCACTAGAGGGAGCGACGAGCAGTACTTC. Its protein product is CASSTTRGSDEQYF.

The chain joins TRBV30 to TRBJ1-5; D remains unclear. The CDR3 loop spans 13 amino acids. The germline V gene has CDR1 GTSNPN and CDR2 SVGIG (reference sequence). Trimming removed 4 bases at V and 4 bases at J, with 11 bases between. DNA for the CDR3: TGTGCCTGGAACGGGAGTCCTAATCAGCCCCAGCATTTT. Translated, it gives CAWNGSPNQPQHF.

The chain uses TRBV5-6 and TRBJ2-7, with TRBD1 identical over 8 bases. Germline CDR1 SGHDT, CDR2 YYEEEE. CDR3 length: 14 amino acids. J was trimmed by 1 base and V by 4 bases; bases with no gene match: 4. The CDR3 coding sequence is TGTGCCAGCAGCACGACAGGGGTGTCCTACGAGCAGTACTTC. Protein sequence: CASSTTGVSYEQYF.

The genes are TRBV19 and TRBJ1-2, with D possibly TRBD1 on 6 matching bases. Trimming took 5 bases from V and 5 from J, leaving 21 bases between them. CDR1 and CDR2 from the germline V gene are LNHDA and SQIVND (reference sequence). This CDR3 region has 16 residues. The CDR3 loop is CASSPRQAGPLYGYTF. The CDR3 nucleotides are TGTGCCAGTAGTCCAAGACAGGCAGGCCCTCTATATGGCTACACCTTC.

The chain uses TRBV10-2 and TRBJ2-7, with D uncertain. Germline CDR1 WSHSY, CDR2 SAAADI. Trimming pared 3 bases from V and 2 bases from J, leaving 5 bases between. The CDR3 extends over 12 amino acids. The CDR3 region is CASSESAYEQYF. CDR3 in DNA: TGCGCCAGCAGTGAATCTGCCTACGAGCAGTACTTC.